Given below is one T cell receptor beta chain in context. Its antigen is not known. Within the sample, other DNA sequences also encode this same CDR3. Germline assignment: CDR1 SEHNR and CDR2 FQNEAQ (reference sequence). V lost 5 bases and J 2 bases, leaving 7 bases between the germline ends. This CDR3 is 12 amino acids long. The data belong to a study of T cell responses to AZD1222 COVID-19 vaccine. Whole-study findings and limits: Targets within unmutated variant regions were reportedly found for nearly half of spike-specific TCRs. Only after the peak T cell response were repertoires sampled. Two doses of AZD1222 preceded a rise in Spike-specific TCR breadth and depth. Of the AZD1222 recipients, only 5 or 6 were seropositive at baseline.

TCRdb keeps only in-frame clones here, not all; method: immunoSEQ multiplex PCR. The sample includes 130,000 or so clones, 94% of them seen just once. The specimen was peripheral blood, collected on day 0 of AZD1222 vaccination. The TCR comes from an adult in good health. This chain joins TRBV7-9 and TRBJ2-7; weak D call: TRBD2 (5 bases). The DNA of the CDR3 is TGTGCCAGCAGCCTCGGGGCCTACGAGCAGTACTTC. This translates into CASSLGAYEQYF.